Following are 24 T cell receptor beta chains from one sample sequenced in a study of response to subunit inactivated influenza vaccine. A single record per CDR3 protein comes from TCRdb applying MiXCR to the RT-PCR reads. The sample contains approximately 530,000 distinct CDR3 sequences, around 13% of which appear only once. The source was PBMCs from blood, collected roughly 45 days after vaccination. The receptors here all came from a man over 45 who received an inactivated influenza vaccine.

This clonotype was seen a handful of times. This rearrangement joins TRBV12-3 or TRBV12-4 to TRBJ1-1; D perhaps matches TRBD1 (6 bases). Trimming removed 4 bases at V and 0 bases at J, with 15 bases between. This CDR3 contains 16 residues. The CDR3 nucleotides are TGTGCCAGCAGTTCCGGACAGCGCCTCATGAACACTGAAGCTTTCTTT. It translates to CASSSGQRLMNTEAFF.

The chain combines TRBV2 with TRBJ2-3; D is uncertain. Trimming took 6 bases from V and 9 from J, leaving 10 bases between them. The CDR3 length is 11 residues. CDR1 is SNHLY and CDR2 is FYNNEI in the germline V gene. The CDR3 protein is CASSGLGTQYF. The CDR3 DNA is TGTGCCAGCAGCGGGTTGGGGACGCAGTATTTT.

This clonotype showed up many times. The gene calls are TRBV7-2 and TRBJ2-5; D is undetermined. The CDR3 sequence is 14 residues long. Germline V gene sequence: CDR1 SGHTA, CDR2 FQGNSA. V was trimmed by 5 bases and J by 5 bases, leaving 15 bases between them. DNA for the CDR3: TGTGCCAGCAGCCCCATGGGGTCTTGGGAGACCCAGTACTTC. It encodes CASSPMGSWETQYF. Filled out from reference TRBV7-2 and TRBJ2-5, the complete variable domain reads GAGVSQSPSNKVTEKGKDVELRCDPISGHTALYWYRQSLGQGLEFLIYFQGNSAPDKSGLPSDRFSAERTGGSVSTLTIQRTQQEDSAVYLCASSPMGSWETQYFGPGTRLLVL.

This clonotype was seen a handful of times. DNA for the CDR3: TGTGCCAGCAGCTTGCCAGCGGGAGGGCCTGAGACCCAGTACTTC. Its translation: CASSLPAGGPETQYF. The V and J genes are TRBV5-4 and TRBJ2-5; 10 nucleotides line up with TRBD2. CDR1 and CDR2 (germline): SGHNT, YYREEE (reference sequence). This CDR3 contains 15 residues. V lost 1 base to trimming and J lost 5 bases; unmatched junction nucleotides: 5. Drawing the rest from reference TRBV5-4 and TRBJ2-5, the complete variable domain is ETGVTQSPTHLIKTRGQQVTLRCSSQSGHNTVSWYQQALGQGPQFIFQYYREEENGRGNFPPRFSGLQFPNYSSELNVNALELDDSALYLCASSLPAGGPETQYFGPGTRLLVL.

This clonotype was found many times. The rearrangement joins TRBV5-1 to TRBJ2-3; D is perhaps TRBD2 (5 bases). This CDR3 comprises 15 residues. V lost 0 bases and J lost 4, with 12 bases in between. The germline V gene has CDR1 SGHRS and CDR2 YFSETQ. CDR3 bases: TGCGCCAGCAGCTTGGTTCACGGGGTTTCAGATACGCAGTATTTT. Its protein is CASSLVHGVSDTQYF.

This clonotype was recorded a few times. This chain links TRBV7-8 with TRBJ2-3; D is unresolved. Germline V gene sequence: CDR1 SGHVS, CDR2 FQNEAQ. CDR3 size: 15 residues. V dropped 1 base and J dropped 1 base, with 9 bases sitting between them. The CDR3 spells CASSLGRVGTDTQYF. The CDR3 bases are TGTGCCAGCAGCTTAGGTCGGGTCGGCACAGATACGCAGTATTTT.

This clonotype was counted only a few times. This chain uses TRBV4-2 with TRBJ2-7, with 9 bases fitting TRBD1. This CDR3 has 15 residues. The germline gives CDR1 LGHNA, CDR2 YNFKEQ. V shed 0 bases and J 2 bases; nucleotides not matched to a gene: 2. The chain's CDR3 is CASSQDRQGAYEQYF. The DNA for the CDR3 is TGTGCCAGCAGCCAAGATCGACAGGGGGCCTACGAGCAGTACTTC.

This clonotype was counted between two and nine times. The rearrangement links TRBV12-3 or TRBV12-4 to TRBJ2-7; D not resolved. V lost 2 bases and J lost 2, with 4 bases in between. The CDR3 runs to 12 residues. This CDR3 reads CASSLITYEQYF. Here the CDR3 DNA reads TGTGCCAGCAGTTTAATAACCTACGAGCAGTACTTC.

This clonotype was seen only once. This could be a read error, since a much larger clone is one nucleotide away. V and J are TRBV6-2 or TRBV6-3 and TRBJ2-1; no reliable D call. Germline V gene data show CDR1 as MNHEY and CDR2 as SVGEGT. The CDR3 totals 13 residues. The CDR3: CASSYGGYSEQFF. The CDR3 DNA follows: TGTGCCAGCAGTTATGGCGGTTACAGTGAGCAGTTCTTC.

V gene TRBV12-3 or TRBV12-4 combines with J gene TRBJ1-5; 9 nucleotides align to TRBD1. After removal of 5 bases from V and 6 bases from J, the junction contained 5 bases not matched to a gene. This CDR3 has 14 residues. The CDR3 nucleotides read TGTGCCAGCAGTACAGGGGGCGCGGTTCAGCCCCAGCATTTT. Its protein product is CASSTGGAVQPQHF.

This chain connects TRBV5-1 to TRBJ2-7, with D unclear. The V end was cut by 3 bases, the J end by 2 bases, with 12 bases between. Germline lookup yields CDR1 SGHRS and CDR2 YFSETQ. This CDR3 has 14 residues. Here the CDR3 reads CASSSDPRPYEQYF. CDR3 DNA: TGCGCCAGCAGCTCGGATCCGAGACCCTACGAGCAGTACTTC.

This clonotype has only a few counts. CDR3 region: CASTFTLGYEQYF. In nucleotides, the CDR3 is TGTGCCAGCACCTTTACTCTGGGATACGAGCAGTACTTC. The chain carries TRBV6-2 or TRBV6-3 and TRBJ2-7; no clear D gene. V lost 7 bases and J 4 bases, leaving 14 bases between the germline ends. CDR3 length: 13 residues. Looked up from germline, CDR1 is MNHEY and CDR2 is SVGEGT.

This clonotype was found a few times. This chain links TRBV3-1 with TRBJ2-1, with 7 bases matching TRBD2. Germline CDR1 reads LGHDT; CDR2 reads YNNKEL (reference sequence). V lost 0 bases to trimming and J lost 4 bases; unmatched junction nucleotides: 9. The CDR3 length is 17 residues. Written as DNA, the CDR3 is TGTGCCAGCAGCCAAGATCGATTGGCGGGGGTTTACAATGAGCAGTTCTTC. Its translation is CASSQDRLAGVYNEQFF.

This sequence joins TRBV12-3 or TRBV12-4 and TRBJ1-4, with D maybe TRBD1 (5 bases). The CDR3 has 12 amino acids. The V end was cut by 6 bases, the J end by 7 bases, with 9 bases between. The CDR3 DNA reads as TGTGCCAGCAGCAGGGACGTTGAAAAACTGTTTTTT. It is translated as CASSRDVEKLFF.

This clonotype has only a few counts. The rearrangement links TRBV6-1 to TRBJ1-5; TRBD1 aligns across 7 bases. Unmatched junction bases numbered 5, after V lost 3 bases and J lost 3 bases. CDR1 MNHNS and CDR2 SASEGT come from the germline V gene. The CDR3 has 15 residues. The CDR3 sequence is CASSELDRVNQPQHF. The CDR3 DNA sequence: TGTGCCAGCAGTGAGTTAGACAGGGTCAATCAGCCCCAGCATTTT.

This rearrangement joins TRBV9 to TRBJ2-1, with TRBD2 matching over 11 bases. The junction had 4 bases not matched to a gene; V was cut back by 2 bases and J by 6 bases. CDR1 and CDR2 (germline): SGDLS, YYNGEE. The CDR3 is 15 residues long. DNA for the CDR3: TGTGCCAGCAGCGTTAGCGGGAGGGCCCTCAATGAGCAGTTCTTC. This gives the protein CASSVSGRALNEQFF.

This clonotype was seen only a few times. This chain joins TRBV20-1 and TRBJ2-5; the D is unclear. The CDR3 consists of 12 residues. V was shortened by 2 bases and J by 5 bases, with 9 bases between the two germline ends. Per the germline V gene, CDR1 is DFQATT and CDR2 is SNEGSKA (reference sequence). The CDR3 sequence: CSARSDGETQYF. DNA of the CDR3: TGCAGTGCTAGATCTGACGGGGAGACCCAGTACTTC.

The J gene is TRBJ2-1, the V gene TRBV6-5; no clear D gene. Per germline, CDR1 MNHEY and CDR2 SVGAGI. This CDR3 comprises 14 residues. V lost 2 bases, J lost 4 bases, and 9 bases lay in between. The CDR3 DNA sequence: TGTGCCAGCAGTTACGGGCAACGTTACAATGAGCAGTTCTTC. This sequence encodes CASSYGQRYNEQFF.

This clonotype was detected many times. The chain recombines TRBV4-3 with TRBJ1-1; D gene uncertain. V lost 4 bases, J lost 3 bases, and 6 bases lay in between. The CDR3 totals 12 residues. Germline V gene lookup returns CDR1 LGHNA and CDR2 YSLEER. CDR3 sequence reads: CASSRPDTEAFF. CDR3 in DNA: TGCGCCAGCAGCCGCCCAGACACTGAAGCTTTCTTT.

The chain links TRBV18 to TRBJ1-6; D is undetermined. CDR3 length equals 14 residues. The germline gives CDR1 KGHSH, CDR2 LQKENI. Trimming left V 3 bases short and J 7 bases short, with 10 bases between. DNA of the CDR3: TGTGCCAGCTCACCGACGGATCGAAATTCACCCCTCCACTTT. Translation: CASSPTDRNSPLHF. Supplemented by reference TRBV18 and TRBJ1-6, the full variable domain reads NAGVMQNPRHLVRRRGQEARLRCSPMKGHSHVYWYRQLPEEGLKFMVYLQKENIIDESGMPKERFSAEFPKEGPSILRIQQVVRGDSAAYFCASSPTDRNSPLHFGNGTRLTVT.

V is TRBV5-1 and J is TRBJ1-1; maybe TRBD1 (6 bases). Germline loops: CDR1 SGHRS, CDR2 YFSETQ. V was cut by 4 bases and J by 1 base, with 11 bases left in between. The CDR3 has 14 amino acids. DNA for the CDR3: TGCGCCAGCAGCGAGTGGACAGAGAACACTGAAGCTTTCTTT. Translation gives CASSEWTENTEAFF.

This chain connects TRBV10-3 to TRBJ1-5; D perhaps matches TRBD1 (5 bases). Germline V lookup: CDR1 ENHRY, CDR2 SYGVKD. The V and J ends lost 5 bases and 2 bases respectively, with 10 bases between them. The length of the CDR3 is 14 residues. DNA of the CDR3: TGTGCCATCAGTCGCGGGGACGGCAATCAGCCCCAGCATTTT. Translated: CAISRGDGNQPQHF.

As for this clonotype: A much larger clone lies a single base off, so this may be a read error. The chain combines TRBV9 with TRBJ2-2; unclear D gene. V lost 3 bases, J lost 3 bases, and 3 bases lay in between. The CDR3 loop spans 12 amino acids. Germline-derived CDR1 and CDR2 are SGDLS and YYNGEE. The CDR3 sequence is CASSAHTGELFF. The CDR3 nucleotides read TGTGCCAGCAGCGCCCACACCGGGGAGCTGTTTTTT.

This CDR3 reads CASSWDSRGYNFF. The CDR3 coding sequence is TGTGCCAGCAGCTGGGACTCACGAGGGTATAACTTCTTC. This sequence joins TRBV11-2 and TRBJ2-1; weak D call: TRBD2 (6 bases). With 4 bases removed from V and 16 bases from J, the gap between germline ends came to 20 bases. Germline-derived CDR1 and CDR2 are SGHAT and FQNNGV. The CDR3 consists of 13 residues. Based on the CDR3 plus reference TRBV11-2 and TRBJ2-1, the full variable domain is EAGVAQSPRYKIIEKRQSVAFWCNPISGHATLYWYQQILGQGPKLLIQFQNNGVVDDSQLPKDRFSAERLKGVDSTLKIQPAKLEDSAVYLCASSWDSRGYNFFGPGTRLTVL.